Listed below are T cell receptor beta chains from one sample, sequenced in a study of Ad26.COV2.S vaccination and SARS-CoV-2 variants. Sequencing used immunoSEQ multiplex PCR; TCRdb keeps in-frame clones, though not all of them. The data show approximately 350,000 clones, with 87% seen just once and around 3.5% held by the top ten. The specimen comprised peripheral blood, sampled in a trial of Ad26.COV2.S vaccine versus placebo. These receptors all come from a person aged 18 to 59 who received the Ad26.COV2.S COVID-19 vaccine or a placebo. CDR3s include the opening cysteine and the closing phenylalanine or tryptophan. Fields, in order: V gene, D gene, clone size, J gene, CDR3 protein, CDR3 DNA. The D gene is left open where the match is weak. A row's size may be missing; if present it is once, few, many or a size class.

v_call: TRBV6-5; d_call: -; clone_size: -; j_call: TRBJ1-2; cdr3_aa: CASNPAGRAWGYTF; cdr3_nt: TGTGCCAGCAACCCGGCGGGCAGGGCATGGGGCTACACCTTC
v_call: TRBV27; d_call: TRBD1; clone_size: -; j_call: TRBJ2-7; cdr3_aa: CASSYAQGPIYEQYF; cdr3_nt: TGTGCCAGCAGCTACGCACAGGGGCCCATCTACGAGCAGTACTTC
v_call: TRBV7-6; d_call: -; clone_size: -; j_call: TRBJ1-2; cdr3_aa: CASSLDSQGYTF; cdr3_nt: TGTGCCAGCAGCCTCGACAGCCAGGGCTACACCTTC
v_call: TRBV4-3; d_call: -; clone_size: -; j_call: TRBJ1-2; cdr3_aa: CASSQEKGFGGYTF; cdr3_nt: TGCGCCAGCAGCCAAGAAAAGGGGTTCGGCGGCTACACCTTC
v_call: TRBV9; d_call: -; clone_size: -; j_call: TRBJ1-1; cdr3_aa: CASSVKGNTEAFF; cdr3_nt: TGTGCCAGCAGCGTGAAAGGTAACACTGAAGCTTTCTTT
v_call: TRBV5-1; d_call: TRBD1; clone_size: many; j_call: TRBJ2-7; cdr3_aa: CASSPPGTDNYEQYF; cdr3_nt: TGCGCCAGCAGCCCACCCGGGACAGACAATTACGAGCAGTACTTC
v_call: TRBV7-2; d_call: -; clone_size: -; j_call: TRBJ2-2; cdr3_aa: CASSLGGVRTGELFF; cdr3_nt: TGTGCCAGCAGCTTAGGGGGAGTACGCACCGGGGAGCTGTTTTTT
v_call: TRBV7-2; d_call: TRBD1; clone_size: many; j_call: TRBJ1-6; cdr3_aa: CASSSQTGRASPLHF; cdr3_nt: TGTGCCAGCAGCTCCCAGACAGGGAGGGCTTCACCCCTCCACTTT
v_call: TRBV6-1; d_call: -; clone_size: -; j_call: TRBJ1-1; cdr3_aa: CASSEFASAAFF; cdr3_nt: TGTGCCAGCAGTGAATTTGCCAGTGCAGCTTTCTTT
v_call: TRBV9; d_call: -; clone_size: -; j_call: TRBJ1-2; cdr3_aa: CASSVAPTYDYGYTF; cdr3_nt: TGTGCCAGCAGCGTAGCCCCAACATACGACTATGGCTACACCTTC
v_call: TRBV5-8; d_call: -; clone_size: -; j_call: TRBJ1-6; cdr3_aa: CASSSRSNSPLHF; cdr3_nt: TGTGCCAGCAGCTCTCGATCTAATTCACCCCTCCACTTT
v_call: TRBV7-2; d_call: TRBD1; clone_size: -; j_call: TRBJ1-2; cdr3_aa: CASSPGTGPYYGYTF; cdr3_nt: TGTGCCAGCAGCCCCGGGACAGGGCCATACTATGGCTACACCTTC
v_call: TRBV7-9; d_call: -; clone_size: -; j_call: TRBJ1-2; cdr3_aa: CASSLFQGGYTF; cdr3_nt: TGTGCCAGCAGCTTATTCCAAGGAGGCTACACCTTC
v_call: TRBV4-1; d_call: -; clone_size: -; j_call: TRBJ2-2; cdr3_aa: CASSLGITNTGELFF; cdr3_nt: TGCGCCAGCAGCCTCGGGATAACGAACACCGGGGAGCTGTTTTTT
v_call: TRBV6-5; d_call: -; clone_size: -; j_call: TRBJ2-6; cdr3_aa: CASTAGRSGANVLTF; cdr3_nt: TGTGCCAGCACGGCAGGCCGCTCTGGGGCCAACGTCCTGACTTTC